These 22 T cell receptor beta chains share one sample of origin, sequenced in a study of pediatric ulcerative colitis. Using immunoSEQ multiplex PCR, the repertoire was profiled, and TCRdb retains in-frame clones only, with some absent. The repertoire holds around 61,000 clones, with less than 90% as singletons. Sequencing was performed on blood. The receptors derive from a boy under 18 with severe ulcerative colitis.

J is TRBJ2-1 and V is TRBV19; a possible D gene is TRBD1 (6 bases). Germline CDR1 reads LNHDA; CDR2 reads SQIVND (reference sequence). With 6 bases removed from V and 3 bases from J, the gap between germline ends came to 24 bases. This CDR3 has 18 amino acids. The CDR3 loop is CASSSGTYGFGRYNEQFF. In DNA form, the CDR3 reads TGTGCCAGTAGCTCCGGGACATACGGTTTCGGACGCTACAATGAGCAGTTCTTC.

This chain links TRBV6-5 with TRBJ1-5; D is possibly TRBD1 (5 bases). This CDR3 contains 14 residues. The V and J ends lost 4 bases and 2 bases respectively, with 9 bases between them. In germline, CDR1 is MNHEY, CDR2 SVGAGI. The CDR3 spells CASSWGRGNQPQHF. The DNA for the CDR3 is TGTGCCAGCAGTTGGGGACGGGGCAATCAGCCCCAGCATTTT.

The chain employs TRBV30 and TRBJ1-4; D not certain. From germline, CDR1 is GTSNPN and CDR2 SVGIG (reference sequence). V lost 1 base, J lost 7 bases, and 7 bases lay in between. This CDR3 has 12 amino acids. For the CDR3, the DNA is TGTGCCTGGAGTGCGAGTGCTGAAAAACTGTTTTTT. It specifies CAWSASAEKLFF.

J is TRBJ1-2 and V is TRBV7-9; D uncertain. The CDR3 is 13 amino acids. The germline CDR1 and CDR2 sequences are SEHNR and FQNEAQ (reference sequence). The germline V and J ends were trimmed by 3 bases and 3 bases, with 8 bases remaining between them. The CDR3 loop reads CASSFGEDYGYTF. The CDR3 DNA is TGTGCCAGCAGCTTCGGGGAAGACTATGGCTACACCTTC.

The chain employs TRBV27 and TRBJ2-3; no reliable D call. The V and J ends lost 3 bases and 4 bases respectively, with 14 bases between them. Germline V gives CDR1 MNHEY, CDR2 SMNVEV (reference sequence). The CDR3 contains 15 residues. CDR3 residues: CASSFRGTVADTQYF. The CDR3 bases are TGTGCCAGCAGTTTCCGAGGAACGGTTGCAGATACGCAGTATTTT.

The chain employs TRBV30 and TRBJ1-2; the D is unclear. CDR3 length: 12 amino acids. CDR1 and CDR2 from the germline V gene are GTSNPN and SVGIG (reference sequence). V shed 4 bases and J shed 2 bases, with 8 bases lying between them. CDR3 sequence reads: CAWKGANYGYTF. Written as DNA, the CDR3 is TGTGCCTGGAAAGGTGCCAACTATGGCTACACCTTC.

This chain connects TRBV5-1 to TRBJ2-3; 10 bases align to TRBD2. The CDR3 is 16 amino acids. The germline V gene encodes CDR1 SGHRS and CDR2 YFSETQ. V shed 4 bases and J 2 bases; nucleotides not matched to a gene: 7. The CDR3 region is CASSLRTSGTTDTQYF. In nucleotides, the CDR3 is TGCGCCAGCAGCCTAAGGACTAGCGGCACCACAGATACGCAGTATTTT.

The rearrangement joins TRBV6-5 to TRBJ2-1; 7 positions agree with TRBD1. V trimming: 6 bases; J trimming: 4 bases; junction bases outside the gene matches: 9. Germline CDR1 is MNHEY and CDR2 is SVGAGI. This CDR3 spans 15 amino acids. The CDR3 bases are TGTGCCAGCAGCCTCACAGGGGATGTGTACAATGAGCAGTTCTTC. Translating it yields CASSLTGDVYNEQFF.

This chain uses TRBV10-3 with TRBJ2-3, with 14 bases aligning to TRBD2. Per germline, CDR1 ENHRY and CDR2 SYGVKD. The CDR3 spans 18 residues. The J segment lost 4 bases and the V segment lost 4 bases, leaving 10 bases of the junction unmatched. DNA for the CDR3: TGTGCCATCAGTGGGGGACTAGCGGGAGTAAAAGGAGCAGATACGCAGTATTTT. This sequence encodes CAISGGLAGVKGADTQYF.

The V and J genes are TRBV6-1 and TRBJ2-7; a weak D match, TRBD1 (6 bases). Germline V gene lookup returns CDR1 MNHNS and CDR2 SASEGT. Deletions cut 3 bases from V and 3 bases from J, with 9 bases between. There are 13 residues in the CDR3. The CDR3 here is CASSDQGGYEQYF. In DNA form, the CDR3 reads TGTGCCAGCAGTGACCAAGGGGGCTACGAGCAGTACTTC.

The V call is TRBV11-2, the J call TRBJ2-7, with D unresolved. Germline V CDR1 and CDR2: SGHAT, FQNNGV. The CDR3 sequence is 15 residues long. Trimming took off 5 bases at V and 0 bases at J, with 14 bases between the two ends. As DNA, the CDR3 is TGTGCCAGCAGCCTTGGTATCGGAAGCTCCTACGAGCAGTACTTC. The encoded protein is CASSLGIGSSYEQYF.

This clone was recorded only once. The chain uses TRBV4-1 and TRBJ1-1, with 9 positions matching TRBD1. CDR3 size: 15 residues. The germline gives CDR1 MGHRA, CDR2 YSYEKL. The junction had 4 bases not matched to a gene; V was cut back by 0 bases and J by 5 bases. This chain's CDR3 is CASSQDGQGLTEAFF. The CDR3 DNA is TGCGCCAGCAGCCAAGATGGACAGGGGTTGACTGAAGCTTTCTTT.

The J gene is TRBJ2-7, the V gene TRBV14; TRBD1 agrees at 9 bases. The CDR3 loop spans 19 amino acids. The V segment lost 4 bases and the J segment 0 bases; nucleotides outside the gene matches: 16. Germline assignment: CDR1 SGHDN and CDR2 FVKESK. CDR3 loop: CASSPFPGTGKTSSYEQYF. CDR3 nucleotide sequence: TGTGCCAGCAGCCCGTTCCCCGGGACAGGGAAGACAAGCTCCTACGAGCAGTACTTC.

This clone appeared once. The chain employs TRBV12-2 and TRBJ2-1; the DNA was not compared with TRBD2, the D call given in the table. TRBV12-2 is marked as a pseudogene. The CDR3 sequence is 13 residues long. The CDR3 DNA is TGTGCAAGTCGAGCTAGCGGGACCAATGAGCAGTTCTTC. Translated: CASRASGTNEQFF.

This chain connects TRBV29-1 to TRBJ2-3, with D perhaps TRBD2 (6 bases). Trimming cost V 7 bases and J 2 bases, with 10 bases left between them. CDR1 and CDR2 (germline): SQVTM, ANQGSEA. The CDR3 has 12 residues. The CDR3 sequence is CSAPGLTDTQYF. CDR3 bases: TGCAGCGCTCCGGGACTCACAGATACGCAGTATTTT.

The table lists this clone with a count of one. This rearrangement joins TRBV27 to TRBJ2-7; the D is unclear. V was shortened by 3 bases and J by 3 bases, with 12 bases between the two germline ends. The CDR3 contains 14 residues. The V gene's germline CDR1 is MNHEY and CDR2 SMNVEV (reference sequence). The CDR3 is CASSFTGPFYEQYF. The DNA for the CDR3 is TGTGCCAGCAGTTTTACTGGTCCATTCTACGAGCAGTACTTC.

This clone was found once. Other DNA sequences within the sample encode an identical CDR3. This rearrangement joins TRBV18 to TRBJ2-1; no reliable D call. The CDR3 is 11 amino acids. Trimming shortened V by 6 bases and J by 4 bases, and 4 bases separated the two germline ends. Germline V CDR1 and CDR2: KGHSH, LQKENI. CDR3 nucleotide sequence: TGTGCCAGCTCCGGGTACAATGAGCAGTTCTTC. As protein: CASSGYNEQFF.

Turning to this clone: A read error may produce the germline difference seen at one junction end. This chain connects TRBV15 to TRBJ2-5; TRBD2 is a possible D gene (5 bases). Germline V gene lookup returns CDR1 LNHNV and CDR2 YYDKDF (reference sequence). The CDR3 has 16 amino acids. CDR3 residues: CATSGERLAAIETQYF. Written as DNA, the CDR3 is TGTGCCACCAGCGGAGAGAGGCTAGCTGCGATCGAGACCCAGTACTTC. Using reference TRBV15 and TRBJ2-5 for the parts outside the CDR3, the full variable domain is DAMVIQNPRYQVTQFGKPVTLSCSQTLNHNVMYWYQQKSSQAPKLLFHYYDKDFNNEADTPDNFQSRRPNTSFCFLDIRSPGLGDTAMYLCATSGERLAAIETQYFGPGTRLLVL.

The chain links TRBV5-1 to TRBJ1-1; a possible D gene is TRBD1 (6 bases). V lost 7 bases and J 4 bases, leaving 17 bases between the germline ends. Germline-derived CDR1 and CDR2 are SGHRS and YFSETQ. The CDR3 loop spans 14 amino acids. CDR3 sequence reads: CASGSQGVGTEAFF. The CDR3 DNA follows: TGCGCCAGCGGATCACAGGGTGTGGGCACTGAAGCTTTCTTT.

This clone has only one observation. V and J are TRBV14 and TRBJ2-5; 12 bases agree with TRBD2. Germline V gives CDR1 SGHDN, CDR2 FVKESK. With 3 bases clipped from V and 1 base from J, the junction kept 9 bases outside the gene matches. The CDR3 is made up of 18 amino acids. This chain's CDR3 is CASSQMTSGRQSQETQYF. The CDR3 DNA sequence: TGTGCCAGCAGCCAGATGACTAGCGGGAGACAATCCCAAGAGACCCAGTACTTC.

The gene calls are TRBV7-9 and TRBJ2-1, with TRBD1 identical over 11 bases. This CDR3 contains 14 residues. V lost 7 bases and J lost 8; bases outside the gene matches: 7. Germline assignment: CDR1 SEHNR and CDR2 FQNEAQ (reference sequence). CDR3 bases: TGTGCCAGCACCGGACAGGGGGCCTTGGATGAGCAGTTCTTC. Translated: CASTGQGALDEQFF.

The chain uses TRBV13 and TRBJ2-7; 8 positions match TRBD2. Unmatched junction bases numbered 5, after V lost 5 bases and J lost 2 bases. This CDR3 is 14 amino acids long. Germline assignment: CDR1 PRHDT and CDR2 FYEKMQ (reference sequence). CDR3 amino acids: CASSTPGGAYEQYF. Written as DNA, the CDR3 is TGTGCCAGCAGCACCCCGGGGGGGGCCTACGAGCAGTACTTC. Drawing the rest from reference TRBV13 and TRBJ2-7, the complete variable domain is AAGVIQSPRHLIKEKRETATLKCYPIPRHDTVYWYQQGPGQDPQFLISFYEKMQSDKGSIPDRFSAQQFSDYHSELNMSSLELGDSALYFCASSTPGGAYEQYFGPGTRLTVT.